The source of this T cell receptor beta chain is a study of regulatory T cells. General study points: Patient repertoires had restricted TRB V-J pairs and skewed V and J usage, most in Tregs. Hydrophobic residues at CDR3 positions 6 and 7 were enriched in conventional CD4+ T cells of CD3G-deficient patients.

The primer mix had 52 TRBV and 13 TRBJ primers. Only in-frame clones appear in the TCRdb table, and some are missing; sequencing was by immunoSEQ multiplex PCR. The sample yields 20,000 to 25,000 clones, approximately 91% seen once. A note on this clone: Its cognate antigen is unknown.

The V and J ends lost 4 bases and 1 base respectively, with 10 bases between them. Germline loops: CDR1 MDHEN, CDR2 SYDVKM. The CDR3 spans 15 residues. At testing, patients were 2 to 39 years old, with reduced naive and increased memory T-cell proportions. This TCR came from a child aged 5-17 years with CD3G deficiency. This chain joins TRBV28 and TRBJ2-2; no reliable D call. Sequencing was carried out using conventional CD4+ T cells sorted from blood. The DNA for the CDR3 is TGTGCCAGCAGTTCTTCCGGATTGAACACCGGGGAGCTGTTTTTT. It encodes CASSSSGLNTGELFF.